What follows is one T cell receptor beta chain and its context. Its antigen is unknown. For donors with ophthalmopathy, the disease showed moderate-to-severe activity, reached CAS ≥3 and NOSPECS ≥4, and had lasted under 3 months. In this cohort, patients with other autoimmune diseases, uncontrolled infections, pregnancy or lactation were excluded. PBMCs originated in 8.5 to 10 ml of fresh peripheral blood. The sample belongs to a study of Graves' ophthalmopathy and Graves' hyperthyroidism. Broader study findings: With 65% to 71% sensitivity and roughly 76% specificity, the model predicted ophthalmopathy progression.

RNA transcripts provided the template for amplifying TCR beta CDR3 regions. HTBI-primed RT-PCR formed the first round, and a multiplex PCR formed the second. Each CDR3 protein is one row after TCRdb ran MiXCR on the multiplex PCR reads. This table holds about 700,000 distinct CDR3 sequences, 35% to 50% found once. Germline CDR1 is LNHNV and CDR2 is YYDKDF (reference sequence). This CDR3 comprises 15 residues. V gave up 3 bases and J gave up 7 bases, with 16 bases separating them. This clonotype originated in an adult man with Graves' ophthalmopathy. The sample was peripheral blood. V usage is TRBV15 and J usage is TRBJ1-5; maybe TRBD1 (6 bases). The CDR3 spells CATSSVGGGDQPQHF. The CDR3 region has the DNA TGTGCCACCAGCAGCGTTGGGGGGGGCGACCAGCCCCAGCATTTT.